A selection of T cell receptor beta chains follows, all from one sample in a study of T cell repertoires in cytomegalovirus infection. These receptors' antigens are unknown. TCRdb used MiXCR to reprocess the reads, holding one entry per CDR3 protein. The data hold 640,000 or so distinct CDR3 sequences, with approximately 33% observed a single time. The sequences come from cultured PBMCs, collected from culture after CMV antigen stimulation. All receptors come from a human donor in good health (CMV status not recorded). Some clones in this sample may be carry-over from other donors' samples. Both conserved end residues are part of each CDR3. The order of the fields is V gene, clone size, D gene, J gene, CDR3 length, CDR3 DNA, CDR3 protein. The D gene is left open where the match is weak. Some rows have no size entry. The others give once, few or many, or a class for an expanded clone.

>TRBV20-1|NA|NA|TRBJ1-1|14
TGCAGTGCTAGGGCTCTCCCCATGAACACTGAAGCTTTCTTT
CSARALPMNTEAFF
>TRBV19|NA|TRBD2|TRBJ2-3|15
TGTGCCAGTAGTCCACGGACTAGCTGGGTAGATACGCAGTATTTT
CASSPRTSWVDTQYF
>TRBV4-3|few|NA|TRBJ1-5|15
TGCGCCAGCAGCCATCAAACAGGGATGGCCTGGCCCCAGCATTTT
CASSHQTGMAWPQHF
>TRBV7-2|many|TRBD2|TRBJ2-3|16
TGTGCCAGCAGCTACCATAGCGGGCTTCTCACAGATACGCAGTATTTT
CASSYHSGLLTDTQYF
>TRBV25-1|few|TRBD1|TRBJ2-5|13
TGTGCCAGCCAACGACAGGGGTTGGAGACCCAGTACTTC
CASQRQGLETQYF
>TRBV7-2|many|NA|TRBJ2-7|14
TGTGCCAGCAGCATCAGGGGCGTTGGCTACGAGCAGTACTTC
CASSIRGVGYEQYF
>TRBV18|few|NA|TRBJ2-2|16
TGTGCCAGCTCACCCCCAGGAGTGTGGAACACCGGGGAGCTGTTTTTT
CASSPPGVWNTGELFF
>TRBV2|few|NA|TRBJ1-5|13
TGTGCCAGCAGTGAGGGTAGCAATCAGCCCCAGCATTTT
CASSEGSNQPQHF
>TRBV7-9|NA|NA|TRBJ1-1|15
TGTGCCAGCAGCCCAGGGAGAGGGATGAACACTGAAGCTTTCTTT
CASSPGRGMNTEAFF
>TRBV3-1|NA|TRBD1|TRBJ2-3|14
TGTGCCAGCAGCTGGGACAGGGGGCGAGATACGCAGTATTTT
CASSWDRGRDTQYF
>TRBV2|NA|TRBD1|TRBJ2-7|12
TGTGCCAGCAGGGGGGACAGGGACAAGCAGTACTTC
CASRGDRDKQYF
>TRBV29-1|few|NA|TRBJ2-1|17
TGCAGCGTGGAAGGTAGCGTCGTTGTTGGGACCTACAATGAGCAGTTCTTC
CSVEGSVVVGTYNEQFF
>TRBV6-2/TRBV6-3|NA|TRBD2|TRBJ2-7|13
TGTGCCAGCAAACTAGCGTCGACCTACGAGCAGTACTTC
CASKLASTYEQYF
>TRBV6-5|NA|NA|TRBJ1-1|13
TGTGCCAGCAGTTACCGAGGTGGGGGGGAAGCTTTCTTT
CASSYRGGGEAFF
>TRBV5-6|once|NA|TRBJ2-3|16
TGTGCCAGCAGCTCGGGGGTGGCTACAATCACAGATACGCAGTATTTT
CASSSGVATITDTQYF
>TRBV12-3/TRBV12-4|few|NA|TRBJ2-7|15
TGTGCCAGCAGTCAATCGGGACGGGGATCCTACGAGCAGTACTTC
CASSQSGRGSYEQYF